Listed below are T cell receptor beta chains from one sample, sequenced in a study of siplizumab effects on memory and regulatory T cells. Using immunoSEQ multiplex PCR, the repertoire was profiled, and TCRdb retains in-frame clones only, with some absent. The table records 99,000 or so clones, approximately 93% of them present only once. Source material: Tregs sorted from blood. The receptor set was obtained from a human donor in good health. Both conserved end residues are part of each CDR3. Each record gives: clone size, CDR3 length, D gene, V gene, J gene, CDR3 protein, CDR3 DNA. D genes are given only for firm matches. The size entry is marked missing in some rows and otherwise reads once, few, many or a size class.

.,16,TRBD2,TRBV7-3,TRBJ2-3,CASSALSGTYEDTQYF,TGTGCCAGCAGCGCTTTGAGCGGGACGTATGAAGATACGCAGTATTTT
once,14,.,TRBV10-2,TRBJ1-1,CASSLGGQLTEAFF,TGCGCCAGCAGTTTGGGGGGGCAACTCACTGAAGCTTTCTTT
.,12,.,TRBV15,TRBJ1-4,CATSEGGVRLFF,TGTGCCACCAGCGAGGGGGGGGTACGTCTGTTTTTT
.,13,.,TRBV6-5,TRBJ1-1,CASSYWQNTEAFF,TGTGCCAGCAGTTACTGGCAGAACACTGAAGCTTTCTTT
.,13,.,TRBV6-1,TRBJ1-1,CASSVLGLTEAFF,TGTGCCAGCAGTGTACTAGGACTCACTGAAGCTTTCTTT
.,14,TRBD2,TRBV5-4,TRBJ2-7,CASSLREGSHEQYF,TGTGCCAGCAGCTTGCGGGAGGGTTCTCACGAGCAGTACTTC
.,14,TRBD2,TRBV5-4,TRBJ2-7,CASSSQREPYEQYF,TGTGCCAGCAGCTCCCAGCGGGAGCCCTACGAGCAGTACTTC
once,15,.,TRBV11-3,TRBJ2-7,CASSDPARGSYEQYF,TGTGCCAGCAGCGACCCGGCCAGGGGTTCCTACGAGCAGTACTTC
.,13,.,TRBV9,TRBJ2-5,CASSVGGQETQYF,TGTGCCAGCAGCGTAGGAGGCCAAGAGACCCAGTACTTC
.,16,TRBD1,TRBV19,TRBJ2-7,CASSKRPGTGLYEQYF,TGTGCCAGTAGTAAAAGGCCCGGGACAGGGCTGTACGAGCAGTACTTC
.,14,.,TRBV18,TRBJ1-1,CASSPIRGETEAFF,TGTGCCAGCTCACCAATCCGAGGGGAAACTGAAGCTTTCTTT
.,12,.,TRBV6-6,TRBJ1-1,CASSPIYTEAFF,TGTGCCAGCAGTCCAATATACACTGAAGCTTTCTTT
once,15,.,TRBV5-1,TRBJ2-7,CASSPLAGRAYEQYF,TGCGCCAGCAGCCCCCTTGCGGGCAGAGCCTACGAGCAGTACTTC
.,15,.,TRBV6-6,TRBJ2-6,CASRIRGSGANVLTF,TGTGCCAGCAGGATCAGGGGCTCTGGGGCCAACGTCCTGACTTTC
once,15,TRBD1,TRBV5-1,TRBJ1-1,CASSSGQGGITEAFF,TGCGCCAGCAGCTCGGGACAGGGGGGAATCACTGAAGCTTTCTTT
.,15,.,TRBV27,TRBJ1-2,CASSLRGTRGGGYTF,TGTGCCAGCAGTTTGCGGGGCACGAGGGGAGGCGGCTACACCTTC
.,17,TRBD2,TRBV11-1,TRBJ2-1,CASSLSRTSGGAYEQFF,TGTGCCAGCAGCTTAAGTCGTACTAGCGGGGGGGCCTATGAGCAGTTCTTC
.,14,.,TRBV18,TRBJ2-7,CASSSTGPPYEQYF,TGTGCCAGCTCATCAACGGGACCTCCCTACGAGCAGTACTTC
.,13,.,TRBV30,TRBJ2-3,CAWSRASADTQYF,TGTGCCTGGAGTCGTGCTTCGGCGGATACGCAGTATTTT
.,13,.,TRBV6-1,TRBJ2-2,CASIGWVAGELFF,TGTGCCAGCATTGGCTGGGTGGCCGGGGAGCTGTTTTTT
.,13,.,TRBV6-4,TRBJ2-1,CASSVQGTNEQFF,TGTGCCAGCAGTGTACAGGGTACCAATGAGCAGTTCTTC
.,15,TRBD1,TRBV27,TRBJ1-1,CASSRLGTGGLEAFF,TGTGCCAGCAGTCGTCTCGGGACAGGTGGTCTTGAAGCTTTCTTT
.,15,.,TRBV6-1,TRBJ1-1,CASSEGFGRGTEAFF,TGTGCCAGCAGTGAGGGCTTCGGCCGGGGTACTGAAGCTTTCTTT
once,12,.,TRBV29-1,TRBJ2-5,CSVERGVGTQYF,TGCAGCGTTGAAAGGGGGGTTGGGACCCAGTACTTC
.,15,TRBD1,TRBV2,TRBJ2-5,CASSDARRGPETQYF,TGTGCCAGCAGTGATGCTCGCAGGGGGCCAGAGACCCAGTACTTC
.,14,TRBD1,TRBV14,TRBJ2-1,CASNPGQYYNEQFF,TGTGCCAGCAACCCGGGACAGTACTACAATGAGCAGTTCTTC
.,13,TRBD1,TRBV10-3,TRBJ1-1,CAIRTGEGAEAFF,TGTGCCATCAGAACAGGGGAAGGAGCTGAAGCTTTCTTT
.,13,.,TRBV5-1,TRBJ1-6,CASSFDQNSPLHF,TGCGCCAGCAGCTTTGACCAAAATTCACCCCTCCACTTT
.,14,TRBD1,TRBV5-1,TRBJ1-1,CASSLVLGQGEAFF,TGCGCCAGCAGCTTGGTCTTGGGACAGGGTGAAGCTTTCTTT
.,16,TRBD1,TRBV9,TRBJ1-1,CASSPLPTGANTEAFF,TGTGCCAGCAGCCCATTACCGACAGGGGCGAACACTGAAGCTTTCTTT
.,15,.,TRBV7-7,TRBJ2-7,CASSSRGGLTYEQYF,TGTGCTAGCAGTTCCAGGGGGGGGCTCACCTACGAGCAGTACTTC
.,13,.,TRBV7-2,TRBJ1-2,CASSSAIYYGYTF,TGTGCCAGCAGCTCAGCAATATACTATGGCTACACCTTC
.,18,.,TRBV15,TRBJ1-3,CATSRGYGGAFSGNTIYF,TGTGCCACCAGCAGAGGATATGGCGGAGCTTTCTCTGGAAACACCATATATTTT
.,13,TRBD1,TRBV25-1,TRBJ1-1,CASLQGTNTEAFF,TGTGCCAGCCTACAGGGGACGAACACTGAAGCTTTCTTT
.,13,.,TRBV21-1,TRBJ2-5,CASSKVRVETQYF,TGTGCCAGCAGCAAGGTTCGGGTCGAGACCCAGTACTTC
.,14,.,TRBV5-6,TRBJ2-5,CASSYYRVGETQYF,TGTGCCAGCAGCTATTACAGGGTTGGCGAGACCCAGTACTTC
.,12,.,TRBV18,TRBJ1-1,CASSPGVTEAFF,TGTGCCAGCTCCCCCGGGGTCACTGAAGCTTTCTTT
.,14,.,TRBV6-5,TRBJ2-5,CATRRGVILETQYF,TGTGCCACCCGGAGGGGGGTGATTCTTGAGACCCAGTACTTC
.,15,TRBD2,TRBV5-6,TRBJ2-7,CASSLRLAGGHEQYF,TGTGCCAGCAGCTTGAGACTAGCGGGGGGTCACGAGCAGTACTTC
.,16,.,TRBV4-1,TRBJ2-1,CASSQGGGGGVNEQFF,TGCGCCAGCAGCCAAGGCGGCGGCGGAGGGGTCAATGAGCAGTTCTTC
.,14,.,TRBV13,TRBJ2-1,CASSLRKGAYEQFF,TGTGCCAGCAGCTTACGAAAGGGTGCCTATGAGCAGTTCTTC
.,14,TRBD2,TRBV6-1,TRBJ2-1,CAIQRGGNHNEQFF,TGTGCCATTCAGCGGGGGGGAAACCACAATGAGCAGTTCTTC
.,14,.,TRBV30,TRBJ1-6,CASSQESNNSPLHF,TGTGCCTCTTCCCAGGAGTCTAATAATTCACCCCTCCACTTT
once,12,.,TRBV9,TRBJ1-1,CASSQGNTEAFF,TGTGCCAGCAGCCAGGGGAACACTGAAGCTTTCTTT
once,12,.,TRBV10-3,TRBJ1-3,CATQVSGNTIYF,TGTGCCACGCAGGTCTCTGGAAACACCATATATTTT
.,16,.,TRBV4-2,TRBJ1-3,CASSQGGSQFGNTIYF,TGTGCCAGCAGCCAAGGGGGGTCACAGTTTGGAAACACCATATATTTT
.,15,.,TRBV5-4,TRBJ2-2,CASSSTGMGGGELFF,TGTGCCAGCAGCTCGACTGGGATGGGCGGCGGGGAGCTGTTTTTT
.,14,TRBD1,TRBV7-9,TRBJ1-6,CASSWDRGGSPLHF,TGTGCCAGCAGCTGGGACAGGGGTGGGTCACCCCTCCACTTT